This T cell receptor (beta chain) was recovered during a study of T cells after yellow fever vaccination. TCRdb used MiXCR to reprocess the 5' RACE reads, holding one entry per CDR3 protein. This sample has about 160,000 distinct CDR3 sequences; 7% to 10% occur once, and the top ten carry about a third. The CDR3 consists of 14 residues. CDR1 is MGHRA, CDR2 YSYEKL, per germline. Trimming removed 2 bases from V and 8 bases from J, with 13 bases in between. This chain joins TRBV4-1 and TRBJ2-1; D gene uncertain. The source is a man younger than 30 who received the YFV17D yellow fever vaccine. The source material was CD8+ T cells sorted from PBMCs, sampled 45 days after the yellow fever booster vaccination. CDR3 sequence reads: CASSQTRRGDEQFF. The CDR3 DNA is TGCGCCAGCAGCCAAACCCGGAGAGGAGATGAGCAGTTCTTC.